This T cell receptor beta chain was sequenced in a study of cytomegalovirus exposure and HLA in healthy donors. Study findings and constraints: The authors considered a cluster of highly shared sequence variants likely to be a sequencing artifact.

On this clone itself: Its antigen remains unknown.

The PCR ran on 60 Vbeta and 13 Jbeta primers. The repertoire was sequenced with immunoSEQ multiplex PCR; TCRdb's copy has only in-frame clones and lacks some. This sample yields some 90,000 clones, of which about 75% are seen a single time; approximately 6.5% belongs to the top ten. The V gene lost 7 bases and the J gene lost 1 base, with 10 bases spanning the gap. This CDR3 has 13 amino acids. Germline lookup yields CDR1 SGHRS and CDR2 YFSETQ. The sequence came from a female donor in good health and CMV-seronegative. The chain combines TRBV5-1 with TRBJ2-3; the D gene is possibly TRBD2 (5 bases). The material sequenced was PBMCs. The CDR3 coding sequence is TGCGCCAGCGGTCCGCGGGGCACAGATACGCAGTATTTT. Translating it yields CASGPRGTDTQYF.